This T cell receptor beta chain is drawn from a study of CD8+ T cells in alopecia areata. Overall study context: Severity in treated patients was scored by percentage of scalp area affected.

General observations from the study: In blood and scalp, many expanded lesional clones persisted during tofacitinib. Especially in alopecia totalis/universalis, lesional scalp showed greater clonality than normal scalp did. Links between baseline CD8+ expansion and response need larger treated cohorts.

Points on this clone: Its specificity is unknown. Germline and junction disagree at one end, which may indicate a read error.

Extracted RNA was reverse transcribed into cDNA, the sequencing template. TCRdb's table, derived via immunoSEQ multiplex PCR, lists solely in-frame clones and lacks some. The profile shows about 200,000 clones, roughly 60% of them singletons. CDR3 size: 14 residues. Germline values: CDR1 GTSNPN, CDR2 SVGIG (reference sequence). Treatment specified: oral pan-JAK inhibitor, 5-10 mg twice daily. V is TRBV30 and J is TRBJ2-1; D gene ambiguous. The sample in question was CD4+ T cells sorted from blood, obtained at week 24, from a patient treated with tofacitinib. This TCR was sampled from a human donor with alopecia areata. The CDR3 reads CAWATVSSYNEQFF. CDR3 sequence (DNA): TGTGCCTGGGCGACGGTAAGCTCCTACAACGAGCAGTTCTTC.